These 28 T cell receptor beta chains were sequenced from one sample in a study of blood T cell repertoires in COVID-19. Profiling relied on immunoSEQ multiplex PCR, and the TCRdb table lists in-frame clones only, not all of them. This table holds approximately 250,000 clones, over 80% found once. Input material: PBMCs or T cells enriched from blood (not recorded which). The receptors come from a woman in her twenties or thirties with acute COVID-19.

About this clone: This same CDR3 is encoded by further DNA sequences in the sample. The chain joins TRBV9 to TRBJ2-1; 13 nucleotides line up with TRBD2. Germline values: CDR1 SGDLS, CDR2 YYNGEE. V lost 3 bases and J lost 9; bases outside the gene matches: 6. This CDR3 comprises 15 residues. CDR3 region: CASSAGLAGVAEQFF. The CDR3 DNA reads TGTGCCAGCAGCGCAGGACTAGCGGGAGTAGCTGAGCAGTTCTTC.

The chain carries TRBV7-2 and TRBJ2-7; 16 nucleotides agree with TRBD2. Germline V CDR1 and CDR2: SGHTA, FQGNSA. The CDR3 consists of 16 residues. Unmatched junction bases numbered 8, after V lost 2 bases and J lost 10 bases. The CDR3 nucleotides read TGTGCCAGCAGCTTATACGAGGGACTAGCGGGAGGGCCTCAGTACTTC. This gives the protein CASSLYEGLAGGPQYF.

The rearrangement joins TRBV3-1 (or the pseudogene TRBV3-2) to TRBJ2-7, with 8 nucleotides matching TRBD1. The V and J ends lost 5 bases and 4 bases, in that order; junction bases with no gene match: 4. CDR1 LGHDT and CDR2 YNNKEL come from the germline V gene (reference sequence). CDR3 length: 13 amino acids. The CDR3: CASSSGQDYEQYF. Written as DNA, the CDR3 is TGTGCCAGCAGCTCGGGACAGGATTACGAGCAGTACTTC.

This chain links TRBV6-2 or TRBV6-3 with TRBJ2-1; 9 bases match TRBD2. After removal of 4 bases from V and 5 bases from J, the junction contained 12 bases not matched to a gene. Germline CDR1 and CDR2: MNHEY and SVGEGT. The CDR3 has 17 amino acids. The CDR3 DNA reads TGTGCCAGCAGTTCCATCGTCGCGGGAGGGGGGGACAATGAGCAGTTCTTC. This gives the protein CASSSIVAGGGDNEQFF.

The chain recombines TRBV6-4 with TRBJ2-1; 8 bases are shared with TRBD2. The CDR3 runs to 15 residues. V shed 3 bases and J 9 bases; nucleotides not matched to a gene: 10. Per germline, CDR1 MRHNA and CDR2 SNTAGT. For the CDR3, the DNA is TGTGCCAGCAGTGAGATAGCGGGATCTGTGGGTGAGCAGTTCTTC. Translated, it gives CASSEIAGSVGEQFF.

This chain connects TRBV7-2 to TRBJ2-4; 7 bases agree with TRBD1. The V and J ends lost 10 bases and 8 bases, in that order; junction bases with no gene match: 11. Germline lookup yields CDR1 SGHTA and CDR2 FQGNSA. This CDR3 spans 13 amino acids. Here the CDR3 reads CATQQIGQDIQYF. CDR3 DNA sequence: TGTGCCACGCAGCAGATTGGACAGGACATTCAGTACTTC.

This rearrangement joins TRBV28 to TRBJ1-5, with D perhaps matching TRBD1 (6 bases). The CDR3 runs to 15 residues. Germline CDR1 and CDR2: MDHEN and SYDVKM. The ends were cut back, 3 bases at V and 7 bases at J, with 16 bases in the middle. The CDR3 loop is CASSLSGGAHQPQHF. The CDR3 coding sequence is TGTGCCAGCAGTTTGTCGGGGGGGGCTCACCAGCCCCAGCATTTT.

CDR3 amino acids: CASSSSGIAGGPTDTQYF. The CDR3 bases are TGTGCCAGCAGCTCCTCCGGAATAGCGGGAGGGCCCACAGATACGCAGTATTTT. The chain is built from TRBV4-2 and TRBJ2-3, with 11 bases aligning to TRBD2. The trim removed 5 bases at V and 2 bases at J, leaving 12 bases unmatched. The V gene's germline CDR1 is LGHNA and CDR2 YNFKEQ. This CDR3 has 18 amino acids.

The chain combines TRBV6-5 with TRBJ2-1; weak D call: TRBD2 (7 bases). Deletions cut 6 bases from V and 10 bases from J, with 10 bases between. Germline V gives CDR1 MNHEY, CDR2 SVGAGI. The CDR3 totals 11 residues. This chain's CDR3 is CASRGGAEQFF. The DNA of the CDR3 is TGTGCCAGCAGGGGGGGGGCGGAGCAGTTCTTC.

This clone is a singleton in its sample. The chain joins TRBV19 to TRBJ2-5, with 9 nucleotides matching TRBD2. The V gene's germline CDR1 is LNHDA and CDR2 SQIVND (reference sequence). CDR3 size: 15 residues. V was clipped by 2 bases and J by 2 bases; unmatched bases: 3. The CDR3 spells CASSIIAGVQETQYF. CDR3 bases: TGTGCCAGTAGTATAATAGCGGGAGTACAAGAGACCCAGTACTTC.

The chain joins TRBV5-8 to TRBJ2-5, with TRBD1 identical over 10 bases. The CDR3 is 14 residues long. Germline CDR1 and CDR2: SGHTS and YDEGEE. The V and J ends lost 4 bases and 5 bases, in that order; junction bases with no gene match: 5. The DNA for the CDR3 is TGTGCCAGCAGCCAGGGACAGGGGAGGGAGACCCAGTACTTC. Protein sequence: CASSQGQGRETQYF.

The chain carries TRBV11-1 and TRBJ2-7; TRBD2 agrees at 10 bases. V lost 1 base to trimming and J lost 4 bases; unmatched junction nucleotides: 7. Germline V gene lookup returns CDR1 SGHAT and CDR2 FQDESV (reference sequence). The length of the CDR3 is 16 residues. CDR3: CASSLGSSGSEYEQYF. Written as DNA, the CDR3 is TGTGCCAGCAGCTTAGGGTCTAGCGGGAGTGAATACGAGCAGTACTTC.

The rearrangement uses TRBV28 and TRBJ2-1; 7 nucleotides agree with TRBD2. Germline CDR1 reads MDHEN; CDR2 reads SYDVKM. This CDR3 region has 15 residues. J was trimmed by 8 bases and V by 5 bases; bases with no gene match: 12. This CDR3 reads CASSTLAGGSDEQFF. DNA of the CDR3: TGTGCCAGCAGTACCCTCGCGGGCGGGAGCGATGAGCAGTTCTTC.

This chain joins TRBV5-1 and TRBJ2-5, with D tentatively TRBD2 (6 bases). This CDR3 has 14 amino acids. The V gene lost 0 bases and the J gene lost 1 base, with 7 bases spanning the gap. Germline V gene lookup returns CDR1 SGHRS and CDR2 YFSETQ. Here the CDR3 reads CASSLAGSQETQYF. The CDR3 DNA reads as TGCGCCAGCAGCTTGGCCGGGAGCCAAGAGACCCAGTACTTC.

The chain employs TRBV25-1 and TRBJ1-1, with 8 bases identical to TRBD1. The CDR3 is 17 amino acids. V was clipped by 1 base and J by 6 bases; unmatched bases: 13. Germline lookup yields CDR1 MGHDK and CDR2 SYGVNS. The CDR3 bases are TGTGCCAGCAGTGAATCCCTTCTCTCTGACAGGGGCGCTGAAGCTTTCTTT. It is translated as CASSESLLSDRGAEAFF.

CDR3 loop: CASSLKSLAGGLEQYF. CDR3 nucleotide sequence: TGCGCCAGCAGCTTGAAGTCCCTTGCGGGAGGTCTTGAGCAGTACTTC. The gene calls are TRBV5-1 and TRBJ2-7, with 8 bases aligning to TRBD2. The CDR3 is 16 amino acids. J lost 7 bases, V lost 1 base, and 13 bases had no gene match. Germline CDR1 and CDR2: SGHRS and YFSETQ.

The rearrangement uses TRBV29-1 and TRBJ1-1; 7 positions agree with TRBD1. The germline V gene encodes CDR1 SQVTM and CDR2 ANQGSEA. This CDR3 has 11 residues. Germline trimming cut 6 bases from V and 6 bases from J; bases unmatched to any gene: 4. The CDR3 sequence is CSVVTGSEAFF. The CDR3 DNA reads as TGCAGCGTGGTGACAGGGTCTGAAGCTTTCTTT.

The chain uses TRBV7-2 and TRBJ2-2; 9 positions agree with TRBD2. Germline lookup yields CDR1 SGHTA and CDR2 FQGNSA. V trimming: 4 bases; J trimming: 6 bases; junction bases outside the gene matches: 12. The CDR3 spans 17 residues. The chain's CDR3 is CASSSPGWVAGAGELFF. DNA for the CDR3: TGTGCCAGCAGCTCCCCCGGTTGGGTAGCGGGAGCCGGGGAGCTGTTTTTT.

The V call is TRBV28, the J call TRBJ2-7, with TRBD2 identical over 7 bases. After removal of 3 bases from V and 2 bases from J, the junction contained 7 bases not matched to a gene. The length of the CDR3 is 15 residues. Germline values: CDR1 MDHEN, CDR2 SYDVKM. In DNA, the CDR3 is TGTGCCAGCAGTTTGGTAAACGGACTAGCCTACGAGCAGTACTTC. Its protein product is CASSLVNGLAYEQYF.

V usage is TRBV6-5 and J usage is TRBJ1-1; D is unclear. Per germline, CDR1 MNHEY and CDR2 SVGAGI. Trimming shortened V by 4 bases and J by 1 base, and 10 bases separated the two germline ends. The CDR3 spans 14 residues. CDR3 in amino acids: CASSLETENTEAFF. As DNA, the CDR3 is TGTGCCAGCAGTTTGGAAACAGAGAACACTGAAGCTTTCTTT.

V and J are TRBV5-1 and TRBJ2-2, with D perhaps TRBD1 (5 bases). V was cut by 2 bases and J by 2 bases, with 7 bases left in between. The CDR3 contains 14 residues. CDR1 and CDR2 from the germline V gene are SGHRS and YFSETQ. The CDR3 region has the DNA TGCGCCAGCAGCTTCGGACAAAACACCGGGGAGCTGTTTTTT. Translated: CASSFGQNTGELFF. The variable domain in full, with the rest retrieved from reference TRBV5-1 and TRBJ2-2, is KAGVTQTPRYLIKTRGQQVTLSCSPISGHRSVSWYQQTPGQGLQFLFEYFSETQRNKGNFPGRFSGRQFSNSRSEMNVSTLELGDSALYLCASSFGQNTGELFFGEGSRLTVL.

The chain has TRBV19 and TRBJ2-7; 10 nucleotides agree with TRBD1. The germline CDR1 and CDR2 sequences are LNHDA and SQIVND (reference sequence). There are 15 residues in the CDR3. The ends lost 2 bases at V and 2 bases at J; junction bases unmatched: 3. The CDR3 bases are TGTGCCAGTAGTATAACAGGACAGGGGGCCTACGAGCAGTACTTC. This codes for CASSITGQGAYEQYF.

This chain links TRBV7-2 with TRBJ2-4, with D perhaps matching TRBD2 (5 bases). The CDR3 is made up of 16 amino acids. Trimming left V 2 bases short and J 0 bases short, with 11 bases between. Germline V CDR1 and CDR2: SGHTA, FQGNSA. CDR3 DNA sequence: TGTGCCAGCAGCTTAACAGCGGCCCTAGCCAAAAACATTCAGTACTTC. Protein sequence: CASSLTAALAKNIQYF.

V usage is TRBV5-1 and J usage is TRBJ2-2; 10 bases fit TRBD1. This CDR3 is 16 amino acids long. CDR1 SGHRS and CDR2 YFSETQ come from the germline V gene. The V segment lost 5 bases and the J segment 6 bases; nucleotides outside the gene matches: 10. As DNA, the CDR3 is TGCGCCAGCAGTTCAACAGGACAGGGGGGACCCGGGGAGCTGTTTTTT. It translates to CASSSTGQGGPGELFF.

This chain connects TRBV6-2 or TRBV6-3 to TRBJ2-7; TRBD1 is a possible D gene (5 bases). V was cut by 8 bases and J by 2 bases, with 22 bases left in between. The germline CDR1 and CDR2 sequences are MNHEY and SVGEGT. The CDR3 runs to 16 residues. In nucleotides, the CDR3 is TGTGCCAGCTGCCGAAACCCTCCGGACACAACCTACGAGCAGTACTTC. It yields the protein CASCRNPPDTTYEQYF.

The chain links TRBV27 to TRBJ2-1; 8 bases fit TRBD2. Per the germline V gene, CDR1 is MNHEY and CDR2 is SMNVEV (reference sequence). The V segment lost 5 bases and the J segment 4 bases; nucleotides outside the gene matches: 13. The CDR3 has 17 amino acids. This CDR3 reads CASSPSEAGAGYNEQFF. The CDR3 DNA is TGTGCCAGCAGTCCATCAGAAGCGGGAGCGGGATACAATGAGCAGTTCTTC.

In its sample, this clone was seen a few times. The chain links TRBV10-2 to TRBJ2-3, with D possibly being TRBD2 (6 bases). The CDR3 contains 15 residues. From germline, CDR1 is WSHSY and CDR2 SAAADI. With 4 bases removed from V and 5 bases from J, the gap between germline ends came to 16 bases. For the CDR3, the DNA is TGCGCCAGCAGTGCCTTCGCAGGAGCGGGAGATACGCAGTATTTT. It yields the protein CASSAFAGAGDTQYF.

CDR3 loop: CASSALAGALNYGYTF. The CDR3 region has the DNA TGTGCCAGTAGTGCTTTAGCGGGGGCGCTTAACTATGGCTACACCTTC. The V gene is TRBV19, the J gene TRBJ1-2; D is perhaps TRBD1 (6 bases). V was clipped by 5 bases and J by 1 base, with 17 bases between them. There are 16 residues in the CDR3. Looked up from germline, CDR1 is LNHDA and CDR2 is SQIVND (reference sequence).